This passage covers 16 T cell receptor beta chains from one sample sequenced in a study of neurological immune-mediated disorders. TCRdb used MiXCR to reprocess the 5' RACE reads, holding one entry per CDR3 protein. The sample holds around 28,000 distinct CDR3 sequences, more than 2% seen once. Source material: PBMCs. These receptors all come from a woman aged 45-65 years with multiple sclerosis.

This clonotype was recorded many times. The rearrangement uses TRBV10-3 and TRBJ1-6, with TRBD1 matching over 8 bases. Germline CDR1 reads ENHRY; CDR2 reads SYGVKD. The J segment lost 7 bases and the V segment lost 4 bases, leaving 6 bases of the junction unmatched. The CDR3 covers 15 residues. The CDR3 region is CAISGQGLGNSPLHF. CDR3 coding DNA: TGTGCCATCAGTGGACAGGGGTTAGGGAATTCACCCCTCCACTTT.

This clonotype is medium-sized (0.01 to 0.1%) within its sample. The genes are TRBV5-1 and TRBJ1-1; 8 positions match TRBD1. This CDR3 contains 15 residues. Trimming cost V 0 bases and J 1 base; bases outside gene matches: 2. Germline lookup yields CDR1 SGHRS and CDR2 YFSETQ. The CDR3 region has the DNA TGCGCCAGCAGCTTGGACAGGGGGACGAACACTGAAGCTTTCTTT. This codes for CASSLDRGTNTEAFF.

Ten or more counts support this clonotype. This may stem from a read error, because a much larger clone lies one nucleotide away. The V gene is TRBV7-8, the J gene TRBJ2-7, with D unresolved. This CDR3 is built from 14 residues. Trimming removed 3 bases from V and 2 bases from J, with 11 bases in between. CDR1 and CDR2 from the germline V gene are SGHVS and FQNEAQ. The CDR3 region is CASSFGVTAYEQYF. The DNA for the CDR3 is TGTGCCAGCAGCTTCGGAGTGACGGCCTACGAGCAGTACTTC.

This clonotype was recorded many times. The chain combines TRBV20-1 with TRBJ1-2, with D possibly TRBD1 on 5 matching bases. The germline V gene encodes CDR1 DFQATT and CDR2 SNEGSKA (reference sequence). Trimming cost V 3 bases and J 2 bases, with 10 bases left between them. The CDR3 length is 13 residues. The CDR3 nucleotides read TGCAGTGCTAGCACGGGGGGGAACTATGGCTACACCTTC. Translation: CSASTGGNYGYTF.

This clonotype was seen ten or more times. The rearrangement links TRBV19 to TRBJ2-5; D unresolved. The CDR3 loop spans 15 amino acids. V was shortened by 5 bases and J by 5 bases, with 18 bases between the two germline ends. The germline CDR1 and CDR2 sequences are LNHDA and SQIVND (reference sequence). The CDR3 spells CASSFNPRLRETQYF. The CDR3 nucleotides are TGTGCCAGTAGTTTCAACCCCAGGTTACGGGAGACCCAGTACTTC. Full variable domain (remainder filled in from reference TRBV19 and TRBJ2-5): DGGITQSPKYLFRKEGQNVTLSCEQNLNHDAMYWYRQDPGQGLRLIYYSQIVNDFQKGDIAEGYSVSREKKESFPLTVTSAQKNPTAFYLCASSFNPRLRETQYFGPGTRLLVL.

In this sample, this clonotype turned up many times. The chain joins TRBV20-1 to TRBJ1-2; perhaps TRBD1 as D (6 bases). The CDR3 sequence is 12 residues long. V shed 6 bases and J shed 7 bases, with 15 bases lying between them. Per the germline V gene, CDR1 is DFQATT and CDR2 is SNEGSKA (reference sequence). The CDR3 sequence is CSATTRTAGYTF. For the CDR3, the DNA is TGCAGTGCCACTACCCGGACAGCTGGCTACACCTTC.

By proportion, this clonotype is medium-sized. The chain is built from TRBV12-3 or TRBV12-4 and TRBJ1-1; D call uncertain. V was trimmed by 1 base and J by 3 bases, leaving 6 bases between them. The CDR3 has 13 amino acids. The CDR3 sequence is CASSLDSYTEAFF. CDR3 sequence (DNA): TGTGCCAGCAGTTTAGACAGTTACACTGAAGCTTTCTTT.

This clonotype was seen ten or more times. V gene TRBV7-2 combines with J gene TRBJ2-1; 13 nucleotides agree with TRBD2. V gave up 5 bases and J gave up 7 bases; unmatched junction bases: 5. CDR3 length equals 15 residues. The germline V gene has CDR1 SGHTA and CDR2 FQGNSA. CDR3 sequence reads: CASSVLAGGPNEQFF. CDR3 DNA sequence: TGTGCCAGCAGCGTACTAGCGGGAGGGCCGAATGAGCAGTTCTTC.

Many counts were recorded for this clonotype. The chain carries TRBV20-1 and TRBJ1-2; D uncertain. V shed 3 bases and J shed 4 bases, with 15 bases lying between them. The germline V gene has CDR1 DFQATT and CDR2 SNEGSKA (reference sequence). The CDR3 consists of 14 residues. This CDR3 reads CSARRSERVYGYTF. Here the CDR3 DNA reads TGCAGTGCTAGGAGGTCGGAGAGAGTCTATGGCTACACCTTC.

Judged by abundance, this clonotype is medium-sized. This chain connects TRBV29-1 to TRBJ1-4; D ambiguous. The V gene lost 6 bases and the J gene lost 14 bases, with 19 bases spanning the gap. This CDR3 has 12 residues. Per germline, CDR1 SQVTM and CDR2 ANQGSEA. Written as DNA, the CDR3 is TGCAGCGTCGGAGATTGGACGGGAGGGCTGTTTTTT. Translating gives CSVGDWTGGLFF.

This clonotype was seen at least ten times. A read error may produce the germline difference seen at one junction end. The chain combines TRBV20-1 with TRBJ1-5; D is uncertain. Germline loops: CDR1 DFQATT, CDR2 SNEGSKA (reference sequence). The CDR3 length is 13 residues. The CDR3 loop is CSARVNGNQPQNF. The CDR3 DNA is TGCAGTGCTAGAGTGAATGGAAATCAGCCCCAGAATTTT.

In this sample, this clonotype turned up many times. The rearrangement joins TRBV5-6 to TRBJ2-3; D is perhaps TRBD2 (6 bases). Trimming removed 4 bases from V and 6 bases from J, with 15 bases in between. The length of the CDR3 is 14 residues. Looked up from germline, CDR1 is SGHDT and CDR2 is YYEEEE. The CDR3 region is CASSPLRGLDTQYF. As DNA, the CDR3 is TGTGCCAGCAGCCCTTTGCGGGGCCTGGATACGCAGTATTTT.

The sample holds many counts of this clonotype. Written as DNA, the CDR3 is TGTGCCATCAGTGAGACGACAGGGTCGGAGCCCCAGCATTTT. Amino acid sequence: CAISETTGSEPQHF. This chain connects TRBV10-3 to TRBJ1-5; 7 nucleotides line up with TRBD1. This CDR3 is built from 14 residues. Germline CDR1 ENHRY, CDR2 SYGVKD. Trimming at V came to 2 bases and at J to 8 bases, leaving 6 bases not matched to a gene.

This clonotype was counted at least ten times. The chain recombines TRBV20-1 with TRBJ1-5; TRBD1 is a possible D gene (5 bases). V was pared by 0 bases and J by 6 bases, with 9 bases between. CDR1 is DFQATT, CDR2 SNEGSKA, per germline (reference sequence). CDR3 length: 13 amino acids. The CDR3: CSARERGSQPQHF. The CDR3 DNA sequence: TGCAGTGCTAGAGAGAGGGGCAGTCAGCCCCAGCATTTT.

This clonotype occurred many times. The gene calls are TRBV20-1 and TRBJ2-3; 7 positions match TRBD2. The CDR3 extends over 14 amino acids. In germline, CDR1 is DFQATT, CDR2 SNEGSKA (reference sequence). The V and J ends lost 6 bases and 2 bases, in that order; junction bases with no gene match: 8. CDR3: CSAKPSGYTDTQYF. The CDR3 DNA follows: TGCAGTGCCAAGCCTAGCGGCTACACAGATACGCAGTATTTT.

This clonotype was recorded many times. The chain carries TRBV6-5 and TRBJ1-1, with D possibly being TRBD1 (6 bases). V was trimmed by 8 bases and J by 4 bases, leaving 17 bases between them. The CDR3 extends over 14 amino acids. CDR1 MNHEY and CDR2 SVGAGI come from the germline V gene. The CDR3 protein is CASALLRGRTEAFF. In nucleotides, the CDR3 is TGTGCCAGCGCACTTCTCAGGGGACGCACTGAAGCTTTCTTT.